The present entry profiles one TCR beta chain with its context. Its antigen is not identified. Specified treatment: some 20 received Ad26.COV2.S at low or high dose, single or two shots; roughly five received placebo; per-sample allocation not given. Sampling occurred on day 63 after the first vaccine or placebo injection. Assay: immunoSEQ multiplex PCR; the TCRdb copy retains only in-frame clones and omits some. The sample records roughly 420,000 clones, around 89% being singletons. This entry is derived from a study of Ad26.COV2.S vaccination and SARS-CoV-2 variants. Across the study: The authors gave Ad26.COV2.S intramuscularly, either once or twice 56 days apart. The study's findings and limits: Once vaccination had occurred, spike-specific CD8+ and CD4+ T cell responses reportedly showed substantial breadth. Vaccine and placebo recipients had comparable breadth of non-spike TCRs. Spike-specific TCR breadth in vaccine recipients exceeded that seen in placebo recipients.

The CDR3 runs 15 residues. Germline CDR1 reads SGHNT; CDR2 reads YENEEA. Trimming took 1 base from V and 4 from J, leaving 10 bases between them. This clonotype was obtained from a person aged 18-65 years who received the Ad26.COV2.S COVID-19 vaccine or a placebo. Sample: peripheral blood, taken in a trial of Ad26.COV2.S vaccine versus placebo. The chain is built from TRBV11-3 and TRBJ2-2; a weak D match, TRBD1 (6 bases). CDR3: CASSLVRGSTGELFF. CDR3 nucleotides: TGTGCCAGCAGCTTAGTAAGGGGGTCCACCGGGGAGCTGTTTTTT. Full variable domain (outside the CDR3, taken from reference TRBV11-3 and TRBJ2-2): EAGVVQSPRYKIIEKKQPVAFWCNPISGHNTLYWYLQNLGQGPELLIRYENEEAVDDSQLPKDRFSAERLKGVDSTLKIQPAELGDSAVYLCASSLVRGSTGELFFGEGSRLTVL.